Following are 16 T cell receptor beta chains from one sample sequenced in a study of T cell repertoires in cytomegalovirus infection. TCRdb ran MiXCR on the reads and lists one entry per CDR3 protein. This table holds 150,000 or so distinct CDR3 sequences, around 24% found once. The sample consisted of PBMCs. The receptors come from a human donor in good health (CMV status not recorded). Some clones in this sample may be carry-over from other donors' samples.

This clonotype was seen repeatedly, ten times or more. The V and J genes are TRBV19 and TRBJ1-6; TRBD1 might be the D (6 bases). The CDR3 contains 14 residues. Germline V lookup: CDR1 LNHDA, CDR2 SQIVND (reference sequence). Between the trimmed V and J ends, which lost 8 bases and 4 bases, there was a span of 12 bases. The CDR3 nucleotides are TGTGCCAGTGACAACAGGGAGTATAATTCACCCCTCCACTTT. Its protein product is CASDNREYNSPLHF.

This clonotype has only a few counts. This chain links TRBV7-6 with TRBJ1-1; D not resolved. The CDR3 is 14 residues long. Trimming took 1 base from V and 1 from J, leaving 7 bases between them. Per germline, CDR1 SGHVS and CDR2 FNYEAQ. This CDR3 reads CASSLGMQNTEAFF. The CDR3 DNA sequence: TGTGCCAGCAGCTTAGGTATGCAGAACACTGAAGCTTTCTTT.

This clonotype has more than one count but fewer than ten. V gene TRBV9 combines with J gene TRBJ2-7; 7 bases are a match to TRBD2. The V and J ends lost 0 bases and 0 bases, in that order; junction bases with no gene match: 9. Germline V CDR1 and CDR2: SGDLS, YYNGEE. The CDR3 is made up of 17 amino acids. CDR3 nucleotides: TGTGCCAGCAGCGTAGGTGGGTCGCTAGCGGTCTCCTACGAGCAGTACTTC. Its translation is CASSVGGSLAVSYEQYF.

The chain employs TRBV20-1 and TRBJ1-1, with 8 bases identical to TRBD1. The V and J ends lost 0 bases and 7 bases, in that order; junction bases with no gene match: 10. This CDR3 has 15 amino acids. CDR1 is DFQATT, CDR2 SNEGSKA, per germline (reference sequence). DNA for the CDR3: TGCAGTGCTAGAGACAAACTCAGGGGGCTGGTTGAAGCTTTCTTT. As protein: CSARDKLRGLVEAFF.

Ten or more counts support this clonotype. The chain recombines TRBV5-5 with TRBJ2-3; 10 positions match TRBD1. The CDR3 contains 20 residues. Germline lookup yields CDR1 SGHKS and CDR2 YYEKEE (reference sequence). The ends lost 5 bases at V and 1 base at J; junction bases unmatched: 19. DNA of the CDR3: TGTGCCAGCAGGCGACCCGGGACAGGGGCCCACCTAGTAGGCACAGATACGCAGTATTTT. This gives the protein CASRRPGTGAHLVGTDTQYF.

This clonotype came up a few times. The chain couples TRBV2 to TRBJ1-4, with 7 positions matching TRBD1. The junction had 9 bases not matched to a gene; V was cut back by 6 bases and J by 8 bases. CDR1 is SNHLY, CDR2 FYNNEI, per germline. The length of the CDR3 is 14 residues. The CDR3, as DNA: TGTGCCAGCAGAGCACAGGGGCTTCAAGAAAAACTGTTTTTT. Amino acids: CASRAQGLQEKLFF.

This chain joins TRBV28 and TRBJ1-2, with 10 bases fitting TRBD1. The J segment lost 5 bases and the V segment lost 6 bases, leaving 6 bases of the junction unmatched. The CDR3 spans 14 residues. CDR1 is MDHEN and CDR2 is SYDVKM in the germline V gene. The CDR3 bases are TGTGCCAGCAGCCCCGGACAGGGGGGGTATGGCTACACCTTC. This translates into CASSPGQGGYGYTF.

This clonotype was seen at least ten times. The chain recombines TRBV7-2 with TRBJ1-3; TRBD1 aligns across 10 bases. The CDR3 has 15 amino acids. The germline V gene encodes CDR1 SGHTA and CDR2 FQGNSA. V was pared by 5 bases and J by 3 bases, with 4 bases of the junction left unmatched. This CDR3 is CASSKRTGGGNTIYF. DNA of the CDR3: TGTGCCAGCAGCAAGAGGACAGGGGGTGGAAACACCATATATTTT. Drawing the rest from reference TRBV7-2 and TRBJ1-3, the complete variable domain is GAGVSQSPSNKVTEKGKDVELRCDPISGHTALYWYRQSLGQGLEFLIYFQGNSAPDKSGLPSDRFSAERTGGSVSTLTIQRTQQEDSAVYLCASSKRTGGGNTIYFGEGSWLTVV.

This chain links TRBV7-6 with TRBJ2-4; D is undetermined. V gave up 3 bases and J gave up 7 bases, with 13 bases separating them. This CDR3 has 14 residues. Germline V lookup: CDR1 SGHVS, CDR2 FNYEAQ. Written as DNA, the CDR3 is TGTGCCAGCAGCTTTAGTAGCTCCCCTAACATTCAGTACTTC. The encoded protein is CASSFSSSPNIQYF.

This clonotype was detected ten times or more. The rearrangement joins TRBV18 to TRBJ2-5; D gene uncertain. CDR1 and CDR2 from the germline V gene are KGHSH and LQKENI. Trimming cost V 8 bases and J 3 bases, with 7 bases left between them. CDR3 size: 11 residues. The CDR3 loop is CASSPKETQYF. The CDR3 DNA reads as TGTGCCAGCAGCCCCAAAGAGACCCAGTACTTC.

This chain links TRBV9 with TRBJ2-3, with D maybe TRBD2 (6 bases). The germline V gene encodes CDR1 SGDLS and CDR2 YYNGEE. The CDR3 runs to 15 residues. Deletions cut 0 bases from V and 4 bases from J, with 12 bases between. As DNA, the CDR3 is TGTGCCAGCAGCGTAGGCGGGACCTGGGCAGATACGCAGTATTTT. Translation gives CASSVGGTWADTQYF.

There are many counts of this clonotype. J is TRBJ2-7 and V is TRBV7-9, with D unclear. Germline V lookup: CDR1 SEHNR, CDR2 FQNEAQ (reference sequence). This CDR3 has 14 residues. Trimming took off 6 bases at V and 0 bases at J, with 12 bases between the two ends. The CDR3 region is CASRGLGASYEQYF. The CDR3 region has the DNA TGTGCCAGCAGGGGGTTGGGCGCCTCCTACGAGCAGTACTTC.

This clonotype has just a few counts. J is TRBJ1-1 and V is TRBV12-3 or TRBV12-4; tentative D call: TRBD1 (5 bases). CDR3 size: 15 residues. Trimming left V 5 bases short and J 3 bases short, with 16 bases between. CDR3 sequence (DNA): TGTGCCAGCAGTGGCCCGGGTTTGGGGGACACTGAAGCTTTCTTT. Translation gives CASSGPGLGDTEAFF.

This clonotype was seen repeatedly, ten times or more. V and J are TRBV5-4 and TRBJ2-4; D is unclear. The CDR3 covers 13 residues. V was pared by 1 base and J by 6 bases, with 8 bases between. Germline CDR1 is SGHNT and CDR2 is YYREEE (reference sequence). The CDR3 loop is CASSLYSRNIQYF. CDR3 sequence (DNA): TGTGCCAGCAGCTTGTACTCCAGAAACATTCAGTACTTC.

V is TRBV4-1 and J is TRBJ2-6; D is possibly TRBD1 (6 bases). The V and J ends lost 5 bases and 0 bases respectively, with 11 bases between them. The CDR3 has 16 amino acids. Germline V gives CDR1 MGHRA, CDR2 YSYEKL. As DNA, the CDR3 is TGCGCCAGCAGCTTTCAGGGGCACTCTGGGGCCAACGTCCTGACTTTC. It is translated as CASSFQGHSGANVLTF.

The rearrangement joins TRBV25-1 to TRBJ1-1; D unresolved. The CDR3 covers 13 residues. Trimming cost V 1 base and J 8 bases, with 11 bases left between them. Germline CDR1 reads MGHDK; CDR2 reads SYGVNS. The CDR3, as DNA: TGTGCCAGCAGTGAATGGATCGGGCTAGAAGCTTTCTTT. Its translation: CASSEWIGLEAFF.